This entry is about one T cell receptor beta chain. This entry is derived from a study of blood T cell repertoires in COVID-19. On the study more broadly: Acute-phase and convalescent COVID-19 samples originated in the United States, Italy and Spain. The analysed material was cDNA or gDNA that came from T cells, B-cell-depleted T cells, or PBMCs.

In the study's own analysis: Quantification of nucleated cells was approximated via reference gene primer amplification. Generated by immunoSEQ multiplex PCR, the TCRdb table keeps only in-frame clones and is missing some. That table supplies the V and J calls and clone size; D and trimming were determined from the DNA. This table has roughly 100,000 clones, roughly 80% appearing once. J gave up 0 bases and V 4 bases, and 3 bases lay outside the gene matches. The CDR3 is 14 residues long. CDR1 and CDR2 from the germline V gene are SGHDT and YYEEEE. The receptor was isolated from a woman aged 80 or over with acute or convalescent COVID-19. V gene TRBV5-6 combines with J gene TRBJ2-7, with 8 bases lining up with TRBD1. Input material: peripheral blood. CDR3 sequence reads: CASSPQGASYEQYF. The DNA of the CDR3 is TGTGCCAGCAGCCCCCAGGGGGCCTCCTACGAGCAGTACTTC. Full variable domain (rest looked up from reference TRBV5-6 and TRBJ2-7): DAGVTQSPTHLIKTRGQQVTLRCSPKSGHDTVSWYQQALGQGPQFIFQYYEEEERQRGNFPDRFSGHQFPNYSSELNVNALLLGDSALYLCASSPQGASYEQYFGPGTRLTVT.